This entry is about one T cell receptor (beta chain). No antigen is known for it. Libraries were prepared by immunoSEQ multiplex PCR; TCRdb keeps only in-frame clonotypes and omits some of them. The profile covers about 100,000 clones, with around 87% appearing a single time and about 10% taken by the ten largest. The analysis combined second doses at about 4 or about 12 weeks. The data stem from a study of T cell responses to AZD1222 COVID-19 vaccine. Overall study findings and caveats: The breadth and depth of Spike-specific TCRs increased once two AZD1222 doses had been given. Spike-spanning, vaccine-associated CD4 TCRs were dominant at 160-218 and 743-854. Donors in the cohort were predominantly white British and more often female, and clonal diversity was possibly underestimated.

V gave up 0 bases and J gave up 7 bases, with 14 bases separating them. Germline V gene data show CDR1 as SGHRS and CDR2 as YFSETQ. The CDR3 length is 14 residues. The sequence was collected from an adult who received the AZD1222 COVID-19 vaccine. The chain is built from TRBV5-1 and TRBJ2-7; D might be TRBD1 (6 bases). The sequencing here drew on peripheral blood, taken 28 days after the second AZD1222 dose. CDR3: CASSLVVGAGEQYF. The CDR3 nucleotides are TGCGCCAGCAGCTTGGTGGTGGGGGCTGGGGAGCAGTACTTC.